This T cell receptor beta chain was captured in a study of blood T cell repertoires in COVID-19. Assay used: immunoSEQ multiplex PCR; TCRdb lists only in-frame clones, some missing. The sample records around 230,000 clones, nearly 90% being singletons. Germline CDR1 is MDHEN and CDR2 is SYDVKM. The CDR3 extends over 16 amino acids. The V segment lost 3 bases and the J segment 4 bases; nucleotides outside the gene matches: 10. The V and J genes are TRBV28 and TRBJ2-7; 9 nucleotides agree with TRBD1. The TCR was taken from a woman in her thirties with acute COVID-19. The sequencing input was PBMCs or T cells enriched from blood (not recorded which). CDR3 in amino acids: CASSFPTGGSEYEQYF. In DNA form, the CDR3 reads TGTGCCAGCAGTTTTCCAACAGGGGGCAGCGAATACGAGCAGTACTTC.